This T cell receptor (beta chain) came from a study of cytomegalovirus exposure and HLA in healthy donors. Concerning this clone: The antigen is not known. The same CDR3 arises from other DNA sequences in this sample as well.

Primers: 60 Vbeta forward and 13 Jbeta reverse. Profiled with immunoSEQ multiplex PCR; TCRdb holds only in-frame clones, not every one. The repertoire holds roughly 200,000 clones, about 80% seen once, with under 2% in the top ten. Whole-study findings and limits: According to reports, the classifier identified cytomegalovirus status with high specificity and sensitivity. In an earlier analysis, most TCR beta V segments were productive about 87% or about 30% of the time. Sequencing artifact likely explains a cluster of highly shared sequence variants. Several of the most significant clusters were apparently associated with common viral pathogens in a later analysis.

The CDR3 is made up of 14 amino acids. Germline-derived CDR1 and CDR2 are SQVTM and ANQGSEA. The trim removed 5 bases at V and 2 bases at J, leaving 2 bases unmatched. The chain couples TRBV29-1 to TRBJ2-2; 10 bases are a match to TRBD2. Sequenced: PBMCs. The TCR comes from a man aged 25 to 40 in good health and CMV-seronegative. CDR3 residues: CSVRTSGNTGELFF. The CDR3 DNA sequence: TGCAGCGTTAGGACTAGCGGCAACACCGGGGAGCTGTTTTTT.